These 9 T cell receptor beta chains share one sample of origin, sequenced in a study of cytomegalovirus exposure and HLA in healthy donors. The primer mix had 60 Vbeta and 13 Jbeta primers. Data came from immunoSEQ multiplex PCR; TCRdb stores just in-frame clones and leaves some out. The data hold fewer than 90,000 clones, with under 80% observed a single time. Sequences were obtained from PBMCs. Receptors originate from a man in his thirties or forties in good health and CMV-seropositive.

This chain links TRBV19 with TRBJ2-2; 9 nucleotides match TRBD1. Germline lookup yields CDR1 LNHDA and CDR2 SQIVND (reference sequence). The CDR3 runs 15 residues. Trimming removed 4 bases from V and 7 bases from J; junction bases left unmatched: 7. The CDR3 protein is CASSTGTGRHGELFF. CDR3 DNA: TGTGCCAGTAGTACCGGGACAGGGAGGCACGGGGAGCTGTTTTTT.

This clone was seen a few times. The chain has TRBV30 and TRBJ2-7; 9 bases are a match to TRBD2. This CDR3 spans 14 amino acids. Germline V lookup: CDR1 GTSNPN, CDR2 SVGIG (reference sequence). Germline trimming cut 3 bases from V and 1 base from J; bases unmatched to any gene: 4. The CDR3 sequence: CAWSRGLASYEQYF. The CDR3 coding sequence is TGTGCCTGGAGCCGCGGACTAGCGTCCTACGAGCAGTACTTC.

The chain combines TRBV6-5 with TRBJ1-2; no clear D gene. Germline V gene data show CDR1 as MNHEY and CDR2 as SVGAGI. The CDR3 spans 13 residues. Trimming removed 2 bases at V and 4 bases at J, with 8 bases between. For the CDR3, the DNA is TGTGCCAGCAGTTACGATTCAGTCTATGGCTACACCTTC. Protein sequence: CASSYDSVYGYTF.

This CDR3 is CASSAAGQGTNTEAFF. For the CDR3, the DNA is TGTGCCAGCAGCGCAGCTGGACAGGGTACGAACACTGAAGCTTTCTTT. The V call is TRBV9, the J call TRBJ1-1; 8 nucleotides line up with TRBD1. The trim removed 3 bases at V and 1 base at J, leaving 8 bases unmatched. The germline CDR1 and CDR2 sequences are SGDLS and YYNGEE. This CDR3 region has 16 residues.

This rearrangement joins TRBV19 to TRBJ2-2; TRBD1 matches 8 bases. This CDR3 comprises 15 residues. Germline V gives CDR1 LNHDA, CDR2 SQIVND (reference sequence). V shed 5 bases, J shed 1 base, and the junction held 3 bases outside the gene matches. The CDR3 nucleotides are TGTGCCAGTAGTGCGGACAGGGTGAACACCGGGGAGCTGTTTTTT. Encoded protein: CASSADRVNTGELFF.

The chain joins TRBV7-3 to TRBJ2-2, with 10 bases matching TRBD1. The CDR3 length is 16 residues. Germline V CDR1 and CDR2: SGHTA, FQGTGA. J gave up 3 bases and V 2 bases, and 3 bases lay outside the gene matches. The CDR3 nucleotides read TGTGCCAGCAGCTTAGCGACAGGGGGCTACACCGGGGAGCTGTTTTTT. It yields the protein CASSLATGGYTGELFF. Looking up the rest from reference TRBV7-3 and TRBJ2-2 gives the full variable domain: GAGVSQTPSNKVTEKGKYVELRCDPISGHTALYWYRQSLGQGPEFLIYFQGTGAADDSGLPNDRFFAVRPEGSVSTLKIQRTERGDSAVYLCASSLATGGYTGELFFGEGSRLTVL.

V is TRBV7-3 and J is TRBJ2-1; D is undetermined. The germline gives CDR1 SGHTA, CDR2 FQGTGA. The V gene lost 8 bases and the J gene lost 7 bases, with 12 bases spanning the gap. The CDR3 is 12 residues long. CDR3: CASGREKNEQFF. CDR3 in DNA: TGTGCCAGCGGTAGAGAGAAAAATGAGCAGTTCTTC.

This clone was counted between two and nine times. The J gene is TRBJ1-5, the V gene TRBV2; D gene unclear. Per germline, CDR1 SNHLY and CDR2 FYNNEI. The CDR3 runs 16 residues. The V gene lost 3 bases and the J gene lost 0 bases, with 12 bases spanning the gap. CDR3 loop: CASSERGRASNQPQHF. The DNA of the CDR3 is TGTGCCAGCAGTGAGAGAGGGCGGGCTAGCAATCAGCCCCAGCATTTT.

The chain uses TRBV6-1 and TRBJ2-7, with TRBD1 matching over 11 bases. V lost 3 bases, J lost 2 bases, and 3 bases stayed unmatched. Per germline, CDR1 MNHNS and CDR2 SASEGT. The CDR3 length is 15 residues. The CDR3 bases are TGTGCCAGCAGTGATAGGACAGGGGGCGCCTACGAGCAGTACTTC. Its protein product is CASSDRTGGAYEQYF.